The next 29 T cell receptor beta chains were all read from a single sample in a study of cytomegalovirus exposure and HLA in healthy donors. With 60 Vbeta and 13 Jbeta primers, the PCR was carried out. The protocol was immunoSEQ multiplex PCR, while the TCRdb copy is restricted to in-frame clones and leaves out a portion. The profile shows about 82,000 clones, about 78% of them singletons. The sample taken for sequencing was PBMCs. The receptors here all came from a man aged 45-60 years in good health and CMV-seronegative.

This chain connects TRBV7-2 to TRBJ2-5, with TRBD1 as a possible D gene (6 bases). The end of the DNA fits TRBJ2-7 better, so the J call may be wrong. The CDR3 extends over 14 amino acids. The germline V gene has CDR1 SGHTA and CDR2 FQGNSA. The DNA of the CDR3 is TGTGCCAGCAGCTTGGACAGATGGACCTACGAGCAGTACTTC. Translated: CASSLDRWTYEQYF.

V gene TRBV19 combines with J gene TRBJ2-5; the match to TRBD2 covers 7 bases. J gave up 7 bases and V 4 bases, and 12 bases lay outside the gene matches. There are 15 residues in the CDR3. The germline V gene encodes CDR1 LNHDA and CDR2 SQIVND (reference sequence). DNA of the CDR3: TGTGCCAGTAGTACCTCCGGACTAGGGTCCTGGACCCAGTACTTC. This translates into CASSTSGLGSWTQYF.

The chain employs TRBV5-1 and TRBJ2-1; TRBD1 matches at 10 bases. Germline CDR1 reads SGHRS; CDR2 reads YFSETQ. The CDR3 totals 13 residues. V lost 3 bases, J lost 7 bases, and 1 base stayed unmatched. CDR3 DNA: TGCGCCAGCAGCTCGGACAGGGGGAATGAGCAGTTCTTC. Its translation is CASSSDRGNEQFF.

V usage is TRBV6-1 and J usage is TRBJ2-1; D is possibly TRBD2 (8 bases). Germline CDR1 MNHNS, CDR2 SASEGT. The CDR3 loop spans 15 amino acids. V lost 6 bases and J lost 9, with 21 bases in between. The CDR3 coding sequence is TGTGCCAGCAGGTCCGGACAGGCCGCGGGAGGTGAGCAGTTCTTC. Its protein product is CASRSGQAAGGEQFF.

About this clone itself: One end of the junction is discordant with germline, which a read error may explain. The J gene is TRBJ1-2, the V gene TRBV29-1; 7 nucleotides line up with TRBD1. The length of the CDR3 is 11 residues. CDR1 is SQVTM and CDR2 is ANQGSEA in the germline V gene. Here the CDR3 DNA reads TGCAGTGTCCAGGGGGAGTGGCGGGCTAACTTC. This codes for CSVQGEWRANF. Full variable domain (outside the CDR3, taken from reference TRBV29-1 and TRBJ1-2): SAVISQKPSRDICQRGTSLTIQCQVDSQVTMMFWYRQQPGQSLTLIATANQGSEATYESGFVIDKFPISRPNLTFSTLTVSNMSPEDSSIYLCSVQGEWRANFGSGTRLTVV.

This clone occurred once. The J gene is TRBJ1-1, the V gene TRBV9; D is undetermined. V was trimmed by 0 bases and J by 5 bases, leaving 11 bases between them. The CDR3 contains 14 residues. Germline V gene data show CDR1 as SGDLS and CDR2 as YYNGEE. The CDR3 bases are TGTGCCAGCAGCGTAGCGACGGGGAAGACTGAAGCTTTCTTT. The encoded protein is CASSVATGKTEAFF.

This chain connects TRBV6-5 to TRBJ2-1; a possible D gene is TRBD1 (5 bases). CDR1 is MNHEY and CDR2 is SVGAGI in the germline V gene. This CDR3 is built from 13 residues. Trimming took 5 bases from V and 10 from J, leaving 15 bases between them. CDR3 region: CASSPGPGREQFF. The CDR3 DNA sequence: TGTGCCAGCAGTCCCGGACCAGGGCGGGAGCAGTTCTTC.

This clone was seen more than once but under ten times. The V gene is TRBV18, the J gene TRBJ2-1; 7 nucleotides line up with TRBD2. Germline CDR1 KGHSH, CDR2 LQKENI. V shed 2 bases and J 10 bases; nucleotides not matched to a gene: 5. The length of the CDR3 is 13 residues. The CDR3 sequence: CASSPGRASEQFF. CDR3 DNA: TGTGCCAGCTCACCAGGGAGGGCCTCCGAGCAGTTCTTC.

The CDR3 region has the DNA TGTGCCAGCAGCTTAGATAATAGCAATCAGCCCCAGCATTTT. As protein: CASSLDNSNQPQHF. The chain joins TRBV7-2 to TRBJ1-5; no reliable D call. CDR3 length equals 14 residues. CDR1 and CDR2 from the germline V gene are SGHTA and FQGNSA. V dropped 1 base and J dropped 0 bases, with 4 bases sitting between them.

V gene TRBV6-1 combines with J gene TRBJ2-3; D is possibly TRBD2 (7 bases). V lost 11 bases to trimming and J lost 2 bases, with 17 bases between them. The CDR3 contains 14 residues. Germline V CDR1 and CDR2: MNHNS, SASEGT. CDR3 protein: CALEGGDLTDTQYF. DNA of the CDR3: TGTGCCTTAGAGGGGGGGGACCTCACAGATACGCAGTATTTT.

The CDR3 loop reads CASSATGTDTQYF. CDR3 nucleotides: TGTGCCAGTAGTGCCACAGGGACAGATACGCAGTATTTT. J is TRBJ2-3 and V is TRBV19, with D perhaps matching TRBD1 (6 bases). Looked up from germline, CDR1 is LNHDA and CDR2 is SQIVND (reference sequence). V was cut by 5 bases and J by 3 bases, with 9 bases left in between. The CDR3 runs to 13 residues. The full variable domain, rest sourced from reference TRBV19 and TRBJ2-3, is DGGITQSPKYLFRKEGQNVTLSCEQNLNHDAMYWYRQDPGQGLRLIYYSQIVNDFQKGDIAEGYSVSREKKESFPLTVTSAQKNPTAFYLCASSATGTDTQYFGPGTRLTVL.

This clone was observed a few times. V gene TRBV10-3 combines with J gene TRBJ1-1; 12 nucleotides line up with TRBD1. V shed 3 bases and J 11 bases; nucleotides not matched to a gene: 10. Germline V gene sequence: CDR1 ENHRY, CDR2 SYGVKD. The CDR3 has 15 amino acids. DNA of the CDR3: TGTGCCATCAGTGAAGCGGGACAGGGGGCCCCTGGCGCTTTCTTT. It encodes CAISEAGQGAPGAFF.

V usage is TRBV5-5 and J usage is TRBJ1-5; D is undetermined. The CDR3 runs 17 residues. CDR1 and CDR2 from the germline V gene are SGHKS and YYEKEE (reference sequence). V dropped 0 bases and J dropped 3 bases, with 16 bases sitting between them. CDR3 amino acids: CASSLGSGGEYNQPQHF. The CDR3 coding sequence is TGTGCCAGCAGCTTGGGGTCCGGCGGAGAATACAATCAGCCCCAGCATTTT. The whole variable domain, filled in from reference TRBV5-5 and TRBJ1-5, reads DAGVTQSPTHLIKTRGQQVTLRCSPISGHKSVSWYQQVLGQGPQFIFQYYEKEERGRGNFPDRFSARQFPNYSSELNVNALLLGDSALYLCASSLGSGGEYNQPQHFGDGTRLSIL.

In its sample, this clone was seen once. This sequence joins TRBV6-5 and TRBJ2-7; TRBD2 aligns across 12 bases. CDR1 MNHEY and CDR2 SVGAGI come from the germline V gene. Trimming took 1 base from V and 6 from J; bases not matched to a gene: 4. The CDR3 totals 15 residues. In DNA form, the CDR3 reads TGTGCCAGCAGTTACTGGACTAGCGGGGCGATCGAGCAGTACTTC. Translated, it gives CASSYWTSGAIEQYF.

The V gene is TRBV6-6, the J gene TRBJ2-5, with D possibly TRBD1 on 6 matching bases. Germline V gives CDR1 MNHNY, CDR2 SVGAGI (reference sequence). The CDR3 loop spans 14 amino acids. The V gene lost 0 bases and the J gene lost 2 bases, with 7 bases spanning the gap. In nucleotides, the CDR3 is TGTGCCAGCAGTTACTCCGGGACACAAGAGACCCAGTACTTC. This translates into CASSYSGTQETQYF.

This clone is a singleton in its sample. J is TRBJ2-2 and V is TRBV5-8, with TRBD1 matching 8 bases. CDR1 SGHTS and CDR2 YDEGEE come from the germline V gene. This CDR3 has 14 residues. The V segment lost 3 bases and the J segment 5 bases; nucleotides outside the gene matches: 3. CDR3 DNA sequence: TGTGCCAGCAGCTCCAGGGGGCGAACCGGGGAGCTGTTTTTT. Its translation: CASSSRGRTGELFF.

This rearrangement joins TRBV2 to TRBJ2-5, with 9 bases that match TRBD2. The germline gives CDR1 SNHLY, CDR2 FYNNEI. V lost 4 bases to trimming and J lost 5 bases; unmatched junction nucleotides: 5. There are 14 residues in the CDR3. CDR3 DNA sequence: TGTGCCAGCAGTGGACTAGCGGCCACCGAGACCCAGTACTTC. It yields the protein CASSGLAATETQYF.

The chain recombines TRBV9 with TRBJ2-3, with D unclear. The CDR3 contains 12 residues. Germline-derived CDR1 and CDR2 are SGDLS and YYNGEE. Trimming took 2 bases from V and 7 from J, leaving 8 bases between them. CDR3 protein: CASSVVENTQYF. As DNA, the CDR3 is TGTGCCAGCAGCGTGGTAGAAAATACGCAGTATTTT.

The rearrangement joins TRBV4-1 to TRBJ1-6; 9 bases are shared with TRBD1. V was pared by 5 bases and J by 6 bases, with 8 bases of the junction left unmatched. The CDR3 consists of 16 residues. CDR1 is MGHRA and CDR2 is YSYEKL in the germline V gene. CDR3 in DNA: TGCGCCAGCAGCTTACGGGACAGGGTTGGTAATTCACCCCTCCACTTT. Translated, it gives CASSLRDRVGNSPLHF.

The chain employs TRBV7-2 and TRBJ2-7, with D uncertain. V was clipped by 4 bases and J by 0 bases, with 7 bases between them. Germline CDR1 reads SGHTA; CDR2 reads FQGNSA. The CDR3 is 13 amino acids. For the CDR3, the DNA is TGTGCCAGCAGCTCCGCGTCCTCCTACGAGCAGTACTTC. Protein sequence: CASSSASSYEQYF.

About this clone itself: A read error may produce the germline difference seen at one junction end. This rearrangement joins TRBV7-9 to TRBJ1-4; no firm D call. CDR3 size: 13 residues. Germline V lookup: CDR1 SEHNR, CDR2 FQNEAQ (reference sequence). CDR3 in amino acids: CSSSLVSRRELFF. In DNA form, the CDR3 reads TGTTCCAGCAGCCTAGTTTCCCGGCGGGAACTGTTTTTT.

The gene calls are TRBV2 and TRBJ2-3; 7 positions agree with TRBD1. The germline gives CDR1 SNHLY, CDR2 FYNNEI. After removal of 2 bases from V and 6 bases from J, the junction contained 8 bases not matched to a gene. The CDR3 sequence is 15 residues long. For the CDR3, the DNA is TGTGCCAGCAGTGAACAGGCAGGGGGTCGGGATACGCAGTATTTT. Translated, it gives CASSEQAGGRDTQYF.

This sequence joins TRBV7-3 and TRBJ2-1, with 7 bases lining up with TRBD1. CDR1 is SGHTA and CDR2 is FQGTGA in the germline V gene. The CDR3 length is 14 residues. Trimming took 4 bases from V and 7 from J; bases not matched to a gene: 7. CDR3 coding DNA: TGTGCCAGCAGCTCGGGACAGCCTTTGAATGAGCAGTTCTTC. Translated: CASSSGQPLNEQFF.

The rearrangement joins TRBV2 to TRBJ1-1, with 8 bases identical to TRBD1. The ends lost 8 bases at V and 7 bases at J; junction bases unmatched: 3. The CDR3 is made up of 11 amino acids. CDR1 is SNHLY and CDR2 is FYNNEI in the germline V gene. The CDR3 protein is CASGQGLEAFF. CDR3 coding DNA: TGTGCCAGCGGACAGGGCCTTGAAGCTTTCTTT.

The V gene is TRBV28, the J gene TRBJ2-1; a possible D gene is TRBD1 (5 bases). There are 13 residues in the CDR3. V gave up 6 bases and J gave up 8 bases, with 14 bases separating them. Germline V gene lookup returns CDR1 MDHEN and CDR2 SYDVKM. CDR3 DNA: TGTGCCAGCAGCGTCCCGACAGTCCATGAGCAGTTCTTC. This codes for CASSVPTVHEQFF.

This clone was seen only a few times. The chain uses TRBV5-4 and TRBJ2-7; unclear D gene. The V end lost 2 bases, the J end lost 3 bases, and 12 bases lay between the germline ends. The CDR3 sequence is 14 residues long. Germline lookup yields CDR1 SGHNT and CDR2 YYREEE (reference sequence). The CDR3 here is CASSFNPSGYEQYF. The CDR3 nucleotides are TGTGCCAGCAGCTTCAACCCTAGTGGCTACGAGCAGTACTTC.

The chain combines TRBV5-8 with TRBJ1-5; D gene unclear. Germline CDR1 SGHTS, CDR2 YDEGEE. The V end was cut by 10 bases, the J end by 1 base, with 9 bases between. CDR3 length: 12 amino acids. CDR3 nucleotide sequence: TGTGCCGCCGGTCGGAGCAATCAGCCCCAGCATTTT. Amino acids: CAAGRSNQPQHF.

The V gene is TRBV18, the J gene TRBJ2-2, with D unresolved. Germline CDR1 and CDR2: KGHSH and LQKENI. Trimming removed 0 bases at V and 7 bases at J, with 6 bases between. The CDR3 consists of 13 residues. CDR3 protein: CASSPPASGELFF. CDR3 in DNA: TGTGCCAGCTCACCACCTGCGAGCGGGGAGCTGTTTTTT.

V is TRBV5-5 and J is TRBJ2-5; 14 positions agree with TRBD2. Per germline, CDR1 SGHKS and CDR2 YYEKEE (reference sequence). The V gene end was trimmed by 2 bases and the J gene end by 2 bases; junction bases not matched to a gene: 2. The CDR3 extends over 16 amino acids. The CDR3 loop reads CASSFGTSGGQETQYF. DNA for the CDR3: TGTGCCAGCAGCTTTGGGACTAGCGGGGGACAAGAGACCCAGTACTTC.